The TCR beta chain under discussion was sequenced for a study of CD8+CD57+ T cells in acquired aplastic anemia. General study points: A significant difference in CD8+ Simpson's diversity between patients and controls was not found.

Turning to this clonotype: No antigen is known for it.

Previously, flow cytometry had revealed CD8+CD57+ cell expansion in the patients chosen for sequencing. By the time of blood sampling, patients had still received no therapy. It was genomic DNA that served as the template for profiling TCR beta VDJ and CDR3. Via MiXCR, TCRdb re-called the reads, giving one row per CDR3 protein. This repertoire shows 200,000 or so distinct CDR3 sequences, roughly half found once; its top ten account for around 9.7%. The receptor's source is a human donor with aplastic anemia. The sequenced material came from sorted CD4+, CD8+, or CD8+CD57+ T cells (not recorded which) from PBMCs.

This CDR3 reads CASKGHRSYGYTF. The CDR3 nucleotides read TGTGCCAGTAAGGGACATCGGTCCTATGGCTACACCTTC. The rearrangement links TRBV19 to TRBJ1-2; perhaps TRBD1 as D (6 bases). Trimming removed 7 bases at V and 4 bases at J, with 13 bases between. The germline CDR1 and CDR2 sequences are LNHDA and SQIVND (reference sequence). This CDR3 has 13 amino acids.